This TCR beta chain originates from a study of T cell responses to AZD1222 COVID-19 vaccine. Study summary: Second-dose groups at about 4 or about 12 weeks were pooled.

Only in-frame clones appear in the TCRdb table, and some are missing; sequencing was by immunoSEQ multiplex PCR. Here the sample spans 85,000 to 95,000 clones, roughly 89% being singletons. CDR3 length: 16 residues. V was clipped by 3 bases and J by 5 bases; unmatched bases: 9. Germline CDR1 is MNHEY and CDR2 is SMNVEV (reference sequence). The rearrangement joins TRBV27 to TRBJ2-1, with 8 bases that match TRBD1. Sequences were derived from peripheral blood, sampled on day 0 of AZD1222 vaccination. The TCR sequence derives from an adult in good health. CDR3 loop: CASSFGDRYWNNEQFF. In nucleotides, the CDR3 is TGTGCCAGCAGTTTTGGGGACAGGTATTGGAACAATGAGCAGTTCTTC.